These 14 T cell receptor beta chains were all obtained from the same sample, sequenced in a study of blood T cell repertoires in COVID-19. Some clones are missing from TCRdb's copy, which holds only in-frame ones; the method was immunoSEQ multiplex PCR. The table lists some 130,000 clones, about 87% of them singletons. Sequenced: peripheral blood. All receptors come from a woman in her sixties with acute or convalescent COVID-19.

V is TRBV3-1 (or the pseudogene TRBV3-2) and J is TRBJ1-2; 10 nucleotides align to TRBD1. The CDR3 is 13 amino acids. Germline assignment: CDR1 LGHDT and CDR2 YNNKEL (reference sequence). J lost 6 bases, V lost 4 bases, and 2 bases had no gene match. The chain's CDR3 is CASSRGQGDGYTF. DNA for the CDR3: TGTGCCAGCAGCCGCGGACAGGGGGATGGCTACACCTTC.

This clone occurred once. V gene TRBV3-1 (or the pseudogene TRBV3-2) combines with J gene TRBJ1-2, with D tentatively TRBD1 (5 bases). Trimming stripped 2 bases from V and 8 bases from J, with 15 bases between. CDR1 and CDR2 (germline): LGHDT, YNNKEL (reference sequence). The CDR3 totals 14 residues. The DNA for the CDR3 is TGTGCCAGCAGCCAAAATCAGGGCCGTGGAGGCTACACCTTC. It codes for CASSQNQGRGGYTF.

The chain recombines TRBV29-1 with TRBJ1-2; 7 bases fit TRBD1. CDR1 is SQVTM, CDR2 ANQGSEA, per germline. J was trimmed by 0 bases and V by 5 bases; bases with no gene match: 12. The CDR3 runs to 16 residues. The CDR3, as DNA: TGCAGCGTTTCCCATCAACGGGACAGCCCTAACTATGGCTACACCTTC. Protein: CSVSHQRDSPNYGYTF.

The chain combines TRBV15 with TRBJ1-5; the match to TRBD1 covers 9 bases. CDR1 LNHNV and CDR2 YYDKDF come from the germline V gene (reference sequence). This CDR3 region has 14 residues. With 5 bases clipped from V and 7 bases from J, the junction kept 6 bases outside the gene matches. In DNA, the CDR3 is TGTGCCACCAGCTCGGACAGGGGCCAACAGCCCCAGCATTTT. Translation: CATSSDRGQQPQHF.

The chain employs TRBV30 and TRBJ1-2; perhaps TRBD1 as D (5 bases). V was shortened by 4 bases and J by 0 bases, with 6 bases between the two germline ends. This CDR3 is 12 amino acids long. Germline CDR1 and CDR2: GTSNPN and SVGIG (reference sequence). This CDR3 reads CAWMTANYGYTF. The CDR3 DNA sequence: TGTGCCTGGATGACAGCTAACTATGGCTACACCTTC.

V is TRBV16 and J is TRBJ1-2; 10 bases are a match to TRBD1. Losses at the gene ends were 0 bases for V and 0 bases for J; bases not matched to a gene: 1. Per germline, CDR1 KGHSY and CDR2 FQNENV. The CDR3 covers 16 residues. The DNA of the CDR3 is TGTGCCAGCAGCCAATCGACAGGGGGCTCTAACTATGGCTACACCTTC. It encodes CASSQSTGGSNYGYTF.

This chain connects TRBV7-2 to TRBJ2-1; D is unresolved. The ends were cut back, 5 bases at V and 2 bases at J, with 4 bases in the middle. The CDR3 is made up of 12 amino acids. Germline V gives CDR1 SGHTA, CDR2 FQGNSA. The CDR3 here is CASSRAYNEQFF. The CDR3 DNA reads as TGTGCCAGCAGCCGTGCCTACAATGAGCAGTTCTTC.

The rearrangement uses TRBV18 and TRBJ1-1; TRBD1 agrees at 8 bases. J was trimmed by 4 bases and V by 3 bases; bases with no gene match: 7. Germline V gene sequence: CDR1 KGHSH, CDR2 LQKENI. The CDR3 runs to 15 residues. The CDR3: CASSPIQGESTEAFF. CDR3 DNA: TGTGCCAGCTCACCTATACAGGGGGAAAGCACTGAAGCTTTCTTT.

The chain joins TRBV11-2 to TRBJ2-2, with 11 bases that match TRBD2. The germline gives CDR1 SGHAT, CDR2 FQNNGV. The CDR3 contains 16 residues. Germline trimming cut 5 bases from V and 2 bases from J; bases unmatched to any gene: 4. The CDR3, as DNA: TGTGCCAGCAGCAGTAGACTAGCGGGAAACACCGGGGAGCTGTTTTTT. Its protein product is CASSSRLAGNTGELFF.

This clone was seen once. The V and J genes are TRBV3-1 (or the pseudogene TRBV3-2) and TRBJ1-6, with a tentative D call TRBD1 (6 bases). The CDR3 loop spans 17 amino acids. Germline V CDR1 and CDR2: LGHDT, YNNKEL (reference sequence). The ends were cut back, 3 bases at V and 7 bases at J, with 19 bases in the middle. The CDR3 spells CASSHRRGAEVNSPLHF. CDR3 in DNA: TGTGCCAGCAGCCATCGTCGGGGGGCTGAGGTCAATTCACCCCTCCACTTT.

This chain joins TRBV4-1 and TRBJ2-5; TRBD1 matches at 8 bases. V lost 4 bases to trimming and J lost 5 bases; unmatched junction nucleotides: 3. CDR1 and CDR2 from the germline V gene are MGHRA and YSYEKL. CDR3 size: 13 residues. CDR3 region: CASSPRQGETQYF. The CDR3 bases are TGCGCCAGCAGCCCCCGACAGGGGGAGACCCAGTACTTC.

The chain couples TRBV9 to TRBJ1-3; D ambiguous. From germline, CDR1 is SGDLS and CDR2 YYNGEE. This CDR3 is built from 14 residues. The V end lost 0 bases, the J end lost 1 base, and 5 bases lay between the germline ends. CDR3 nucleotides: TGTGCCAGCAGCGTAGCCGCGTCTGGAAACACCATATATTTT. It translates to CASSVAASGNTIYF.

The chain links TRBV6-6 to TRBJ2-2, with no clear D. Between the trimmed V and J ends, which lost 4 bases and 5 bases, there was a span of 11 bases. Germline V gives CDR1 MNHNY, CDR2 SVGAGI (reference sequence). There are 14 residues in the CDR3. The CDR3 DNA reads TGTGCCAGCAGTTCCTTATACTCGACCGGGGAGCTGTTTTTT. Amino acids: CASSSLYSTGELFF.

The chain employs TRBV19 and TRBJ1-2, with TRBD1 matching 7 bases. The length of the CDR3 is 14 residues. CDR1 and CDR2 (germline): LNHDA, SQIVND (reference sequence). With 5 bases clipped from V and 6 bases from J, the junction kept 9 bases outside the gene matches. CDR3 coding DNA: TGTGCCAGTAGTCCGGGACAGCGGCCCCATGGCTACACCTTC. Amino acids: CASSPGQRPHGYTF.